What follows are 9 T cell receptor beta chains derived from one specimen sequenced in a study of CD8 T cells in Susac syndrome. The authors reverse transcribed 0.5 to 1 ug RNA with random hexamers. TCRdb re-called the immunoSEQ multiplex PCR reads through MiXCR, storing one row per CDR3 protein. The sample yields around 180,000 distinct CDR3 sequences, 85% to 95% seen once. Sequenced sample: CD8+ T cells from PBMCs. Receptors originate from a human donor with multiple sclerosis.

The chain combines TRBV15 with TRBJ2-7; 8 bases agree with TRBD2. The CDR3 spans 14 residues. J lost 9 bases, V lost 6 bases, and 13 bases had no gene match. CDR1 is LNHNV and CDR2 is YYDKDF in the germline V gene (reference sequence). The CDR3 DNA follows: TGTGCCACCAGTCCAATAGCGGGGACTTTCGGGCAGTACTTC. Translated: CATSPIAGTFGQYF.

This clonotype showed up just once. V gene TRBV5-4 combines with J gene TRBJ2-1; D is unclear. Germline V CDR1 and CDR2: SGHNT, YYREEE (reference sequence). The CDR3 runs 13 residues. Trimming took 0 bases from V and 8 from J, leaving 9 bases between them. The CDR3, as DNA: TGTGCCAGCAGCTTGGTCCTAGGTGATGAGCAGTTCTTC. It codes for CASSLVLGDEQFF.

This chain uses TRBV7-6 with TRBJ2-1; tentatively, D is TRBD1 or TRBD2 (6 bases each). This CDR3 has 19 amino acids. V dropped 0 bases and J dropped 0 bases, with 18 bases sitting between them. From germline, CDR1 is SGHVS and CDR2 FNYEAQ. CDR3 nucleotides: TGTGCCAGCAGCTTAGCTTCCCGGGGGCCCGAAAGCTCCTACAATGAGCAGTTCTTC. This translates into CASSLASRGPESSYNEQFF. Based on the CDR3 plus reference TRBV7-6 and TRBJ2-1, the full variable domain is GAGVSQSPRYKVTKRGQDVALRCDPISGHVSLYWYRQALGQGPEFLTYFNYEAQQDKSGLPNDRFSAERPEGSISTLTIQRTEQRDSAMYRCASSLASRGPESSYNEQFFGPGTRLTVL.

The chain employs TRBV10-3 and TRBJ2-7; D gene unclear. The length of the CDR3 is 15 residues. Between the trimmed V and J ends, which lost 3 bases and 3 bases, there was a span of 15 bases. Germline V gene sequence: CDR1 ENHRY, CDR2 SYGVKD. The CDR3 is CAISEWEDGRYEQYF. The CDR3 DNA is TGTGCCATCAGTGAATGGGAAGACGGCCGCTACGAGCAGTACTTC.

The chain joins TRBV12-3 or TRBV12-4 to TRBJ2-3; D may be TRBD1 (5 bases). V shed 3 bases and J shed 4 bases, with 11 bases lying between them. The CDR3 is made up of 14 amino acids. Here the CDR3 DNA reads TGTGCCAGCAGTTTCCCAGACAGAGCAGATACGCAGTATTTT. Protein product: CASSFPDRADTQYF.

The CDR3 DNA sequence: TGTGCCAGCAGTGTCTTAAGGGAAGGCACTTCCTACGAGCAGTACTTC. Protein: CASSVLREGTSYEQYF. This rearrangement joins TRBV2 to TRBJ2-7; D gene ambiguous. CDR3 size: 16 residues. Trimming removed 4 bases at V and 1 base at J, with 17 bases between. Germline CDR1 reads SNHLY; CDR2 reads FYNNEI.

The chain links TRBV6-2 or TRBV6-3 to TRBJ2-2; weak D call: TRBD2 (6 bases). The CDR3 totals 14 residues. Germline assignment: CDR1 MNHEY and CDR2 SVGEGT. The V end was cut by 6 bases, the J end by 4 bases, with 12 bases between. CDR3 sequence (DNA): TGTGCCAGCAGCTTTACTAGCTTCACCGGGGAGCTGTTTTTT. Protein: CASSFTSFTGELFF.

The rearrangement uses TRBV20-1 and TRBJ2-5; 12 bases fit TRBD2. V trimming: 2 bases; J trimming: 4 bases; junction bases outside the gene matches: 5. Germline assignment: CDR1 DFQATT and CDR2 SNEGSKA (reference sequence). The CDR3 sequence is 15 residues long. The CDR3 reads CSARTLAGGTETQYF. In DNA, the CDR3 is TGCAGTGCTAGAACTCTAGCGGGAGGGACAGAGACCCAGTACTTC.

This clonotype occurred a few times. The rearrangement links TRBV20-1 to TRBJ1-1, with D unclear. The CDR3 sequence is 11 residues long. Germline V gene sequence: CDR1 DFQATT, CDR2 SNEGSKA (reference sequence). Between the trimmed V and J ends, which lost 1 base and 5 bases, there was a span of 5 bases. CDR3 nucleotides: TGCAGTGCTAGAGGGGGAACTGAAGCTTTCTTT. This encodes CSARGGTEAFF.